The rows below give T cell receptor beta chains drawn from one sample of a study of PD-L1 blockade in urothelial cancer. Assay: immunoSEQ multiplex PCR; the TCRdb copy retains only in-frame clones and omits some. The table records about 86,000 clones, 85% of them present only once. The material was PBMCs, obtained around atezolizumab (anti-PD-L1) treatment. The receptor source for this set is a man between 60 and 75 years old with urothelial cancer. CDR3s include the opening cysteine and the closing phenylalanine or tryptophan. A D gene is named only where the DNA matches it firmly. Not all rows give a size; the values are once, few, many and, for expanded clones, a class.

15 . . TRBJ1-5 TRBV9 TGTGCCAGCAGCGTAGGGCAATATAGCAATCAGCCCCAGCATTTT CASSVGQYSNQPQHF
12 TRBD1 few TRBJ2-7 TRBV28 TGTGCCAGCAGTTCGGACAGGTACGAGCAGTACTTC CASSSDRYEQYF
14 TRBD1 . TRBJ2-2 TRBV2 TGTGCCAGCGAGGACAGGGTTGGCACCGGGGAGCTGTTTTTT CASEDRVGTGELFF
15 TRBD1 once TRBJ1-4 TRBV9 TGTGCCAGCAGCGTAGAGGGACAGGGACGGGAAAAACTGTTTTTT CASSVEGQGREKLFF
16 TRBD2 once TRBJ2-7 TRBV4-2 TGTGCCAGCAGCCAAGATGGGACTAGCGACTCCTACGAGCAGTACTTC CASSQDGTSDSYEQYF
15 . . TRBJ2-5 TRBV30 TGTGCCTGGAGTGGAAGTCCAGACTTCCAAGAGACCCAGTACTTC CAWSGSPDFQETQYF
13 . . TRBJ2-1 TRBV29-1 TGCAGCCTAGAAACAGGGACGGACAATGAGCAGTTCTTC CSLETGTDNEQFF
15 TRBD1 . TRBJ1-5 TRBV6-5 TGTGCCAGCAGTCCGACAGGGAATAGCAATCAGCCCCAGCATTTT CASSPTGNSNQPQHF
15 . . TRBJ1-1 TRBV7-2 TGTGCCAGCAGCCCCAGCCAGGGGCAGAGGACTGAAGCTTTCTTT CASSPSQGQRTEAFF
13 . . TRBJ2-7 TRBV15 TGTGCCACCAGCAGAGAACTAGACTACGAGCAGTACTTC CATSRELDYEQYF
14 . . TRBJ2-7 TRBV2 TGTGCCAGCAGTGAAGCGGGGGGTTCGTACGAGCAGTACTTC CASSEAGGSYEQYF
13 . . TRBJ1-2 TRBV28 TGTGCCAGTCAGGGGAAATCCGTTGGTGGCTACACCTTC CASQGKSVGGYTF
15 . . TRBJ2-5 TRBV2 TGTGCCAGCAGGCCCGCGGACGGGAGTGGAGAGACCCAGTACTTC CASRPADGSGETQYF
15 TRBD2 . TRBJ2-3 TRBV5-1 TGCGCCAGCAGCCAGGGGCGGGGGGGCGCGTATACGCAGTATTTT CASSQGRGGAYTQYF
14 . . TRBJ1-5 TRBV28 TGTGCCAGCAGTTTGGGGGGGGCTTATCAGCCCCAGCATTTT CASSLGGAYQPQHF
14 . . TRBJ1-1 TRBV7-9 TGTGCCAGCAGCTTATCCAGGTTGAACACTGAAGCTTTCTTT CASSLSRLNTEAFF
15 TRBD1 . TRBJ2-3 TRBV7-3 TGTGCCAGCAGCCCCCGACAGGGGAGTTTAAGTACGCAGTATTTT CASSPRQGSLSTQYF
14 TRBD1 . TRBJ2-2 TRBV29-1 TGCAGCGGTCTGGTGGGACAGGGCACCGGGGAGCTGTTTTTT CSGLVGQGTGELFF
13 . . TRBJ1-1 TRBV6-1 TGTGCCAGCTCCTTTTCAGAAGACACTGAAGCTTTCTTT CASSFSEDTEAFF
15 . . TRBJ2-5 TRBV7-6 TGTGCCAGCAGCAGAACCCTCGGGGATCCGGAGACCCAGTACTTC CASSRTLGDPETQYF
17 TRBD1 . TRBJ2-5 TRBV18 TGTGCCAGCTCACCACTGTACGGGACAGCGTACCAAGAGACCCAGTACTTC CASSPLYGTAYQETQYF
16 . once TRBJ1-4 TRBV5-1 TGCGCCAGCAGCTTGGGTCCTGGCGGTCCTAATGAAAAACTGTTTTTT CASSLGPGGPNEKLFF
14 . . TRBJ2-5 TRBV18 TGTGCCAGCTCACCTCAAGCCGGGAGAGAGACCCAGTACTTC CASSPQAGRETQYF
17 TRBD1 . TRBJ2-5 TRBV15 TGTGCCACCAGCAGAGGTGGGGGACAGGGGCAGGGGAAGACCCAGTACTTC CATSRGGGQGQGKTQYF
15 TRBD1 . TRBJ2-7 TRBV4-1 TGCGCCAGCAGCCCGACAGGGGTACCTTCCTACGAGCAGTACTTC CASSPTGVPSYEQYF
16 TRBD1 . TRBJ2-3 TRBV5-8 TGTGCCAGCAGCCTGGGACAGCGACTGAGCACAGATACGCAGTATTTT CASSLGQRLSTDTQYF
16 TRBD2 . TRBJ2-1 TRBV2 TGTGCCAGCAGTTCCGGGACTAGCGGGGGGGGAACGTTCCAGTTCTTC CASSSGTSGGGTFQFF
13 . once TRBJ1-1 TRBV14 TGTGCCAGCAGGCGGGAAAACAGGTATGAAGCTTTCTTT CASRRENRYEAFF
14 TRBD2 once TRBJ2-7 TRBV10-3 TGTGCCATCAGGAAGGACGGGGGGTCCTACGAGCAGTACTTC CAIRKDGGSYEQYF
14 . . TRBJ2-7 TRBV5-1 TGCGCCAGCAGCTCTCGACAGGAAACCTACGAGCAGTACTTC CASSSRQETYEQYF
16 . . TRBJ2-3 TRBV14 TGTGCCAGCAGCCAAGATCAGCGGGGAGGGGGTGCTACGCAGTATTTT CASSQDQRGGGATQYF
15 . . TRBJ1-2 TRBV6-5 TGTGCCAGCAGGACCGGGGGGGTTGGTGGCTATGGCTACACCTTC CASRTGGVGGYGYTF
16 TRBD1 many TRBJ2-4 TRBV10-1 TGCGCCAGCAGTGAGGCCACCGGGACAGGGGGAAACATTCAGTACTTC CASSEATGTGGNIQYF
13 TRBD1 . TRBJ2-1 TRBV11-2 TGTGCCAGCAGCACCCACAGGGGTACAGGGCAGTTCTTC CASSTHRGTGQFF
15 . . TRBJ2-7 TRBV6-5 TGTGCCAGCAGTTACTCGACCGGGAGCTCCTACGAGCAGTACTTC CASSYSTGSSYEQYF
16 TRBD1 . TRBJ1-2 TRBV5-1 TGCGCCAGCAGCTTCAGGACAGGAGGAGCTAACTATGGCTACACCTTC CASSFRTGGANYGYTF
17 TRBD2 once TRBJ2-1 TRBV9 TGTGCCAGCAGCGTAGGGCGTCTAGCGGACGTAGAGGATGAGCAGTTCTTC CASSVGRLADVEDEQFF
15 . many TRBJ2-5 TRBV5-1 TGCGCCAGCAGCTTCGAAAGAGGCCTAGAGGAGACCCAGTACTTC CASSFERGLEETQYF
14 . . TRBJ2-1 TRBV30 TGTGCCTGGAGTCCCGGGGGATTTGACAATGAGCAGTTCTTC CAWSPGGFDNEQFF
12 . once TRBJ2-1 TRBV7-9 TGTGCCAGCAGCTCCACCTACAATGAGCAGTTCTTC CASSSTYNEQFF
15 . . TRBJ2-4 TRBV27 TGTGCCAGCAGTTCGGTAGCCCTATCCAAAAACATTCAGTACTTC CASSSVALSKNIQYF
15 . . TRBJ1-2 TRBV5-6 TGTGCCAGCAGCACGTATAGGGCGGGCGACTATGGCTACACCTTC CASSTYRAGDYGYTF
13 TRBD1 . TRBJ1-2 TRBV7-9 TGTGCCAGCAGCCGAGGGACAGGGGATGGCTACACCTTC CASSRGTGDGYTF
16 TRBD2 once TRBJ2-5 TRBV7-8 TGTGCCAGCAGCGCCCGACTAGCGGGAGGTCAAGAGACCCAGTACTTC CASSARLAGGQETQYF
13 TRBD2 . TRBJ2-5 TRBV7-9 TGTGCCAGCAGTCGGGGCGGGGGTGAGACCCAGTACTTC CASSRGGGETQYF
16 TRBD1 . TRBJ1-4 TRBV11-3 TGTGCCAGCAGACCCGGGACAGGACTGAAAGATGAAAAACTGTTTTTT CASRPGTGLKDEKLFF
16 TRBD1 once TRBJ2-7 TRBV27 TGTGCCAGCAGACGACCCGGGACAGGCATATCCTACGAGCAGTACTTC CASRRPGTGISYEQYF
16 . . TRBJ1-6 TRBV4-1 TGCGCCAGCAGCCAAGATCGAACGGAGGCTAGCTCACCCCTCCACTTT CASSQDRTEASSPLHF
14 TRBD1 . TRBJ1-3 TRBV19 TGTGCCAGTCAATACAGGGGGCAAGGAAACACCATATATTTT CASQYRGQGNTIYF
16 . . TRBJ1-2 TRBV19 TGTGCCAGTAGTATAGGTGGTCAGTCAGCTAACTATGGCTACACCTTC CASSIGGQSANYGYTF
14 TRBD2 . TRBJ2-5 TRBV11-3 TGTGCCAGCAGCCCCAGGACTAGCGGCGAGACCCAGTACTTC CASSPRTSGETQYF
13 TRBD1 . TRBJ2-7 TRBV11-2 TGTGCCAGCCGGGCAGGGGGCTTCTACGAGCAGTACTTC CASRAGGFYEQYF